This paragraph covers one T cell receptor (beta chain) sequence. Per the study methods: Using reference gene primer amplification, nucleated cell counts were estimated. Here immunoSEQ multiplex PCR was the method, and the copy in TCRdb shows in-frame clones only, minus some. D and trimming come from the DNA, and the V and J calls and clone size come from that table. The sample consists of approximately 170,000 clones, approximately 82% of them appearing once. The sample originates from a study of blood T cell repertoires in COVID-19. For the study at large: Acute and convalescent COVID-19 samples came from the United States, Italy and Spain. In each case, the material was cDNA or gDNA derived from T cells, B-cell-depleted T cells, or PBMCs.

The CDR3 spans 17 residues. Trimming cost V 0 bases and J 4 bases, with 13 bases left between them. From germline, CDR1 is LNHNV and CDR2 YYDKDF (reference sequence). The chain is built from TRBV15 and TRBJ2-6, with a possible D match to TRBD2 (5 bases). Sequencing input: peripheral blood. This receptor was identified in a man aged 70-80 years who had recovered from COVID-19. CDR3 in amino acids: CATSRERPGSGANVLTF. CDR3 coding DNA: TGTGCCACCAGCAGAGAACGGCCGGGGTCGGGGGCCAACGTCCTGACTTTC.